This passage covers 20 T cell receptor beta chains from one sample sequenced in a study of OX40 agonist ivuxolimab in advanced cancers. The protocol was immunoSEQ multiplex PCR, while the TCRdb copy is restricted to in-frame clones and leaves out a portion. The repertoire holds roughly 70,000 clones, approximately 88% seen once, with approximately 2.2% in the top ten. The input for sequencing was CD4+ or CD8+ T cells sorted from blood, taken in a trial of the OX40 agonist ivuxolimab. Every receptor here comes from an adult with an advanced solid tumor such as melanoma, head and neck, liver or kidney cancer.

The genes are TRBV9 and TRBJ1-2, with TRBD1 identical over 7 bases. Germline loops: CDR1 SGDLS, CDR2 YYNGEE. V dropped 5 bases and J dropped 5; count of bases not matched to a gene: 9. The CDR3 is 14 amino acids. CDR3 loop: CASSDSDRSYGYTF. CDR3 nucleotides: TGTGCCAGCAGTGACTCGGACAGGAGTTATGGCTACACCTTC.

This clone came up a few times. This chain uses TRBV10-3 with TRBJ2-7; D unresolved. This CDR3 is built from 11 residues. Germline V CDR1 and CDR2: ENHRY, SYGVKD. The ends were cut back, 9 bases at V and 1 base at J, with 7 bases in the middle. CDR3: CAIGQSYEQYF. CDR3 in DNA: TGTGCCATTGGGCAGTCCTACGAGCAGTACTTC.

V gene TRBV2 combines with J gene TRBJ2-5; D unresolved. V was shortened by 8 bases and J by 5 bases, with 6 bases between the two germline ends. The CDR3 runs 10 residues. From germline, CDR1 is SNHLY and CDR2 FYNNEI. CDR3 region: CASGYETQYF. The CDR3 DNA reads as TGTGCCAGCGGGTACGAGACCCAGTACTTC.

This chain uses TRBV11-3 with TRBJ2-2; D might be TRBD1 (5 bases). The CDR3 consists of 13 residues. V lost 0 bases, J lost 7 bases, and 6 bases lay in between. The germline CDR1 and CDR2 sequences are SGHNT and YENEEA. CDR3 region: CASSLDQGGELFF. CDR3 bases: TGTGCCAGCAGCTTAGACCAGGGCGGGGAGCTGTTTTTT.

The chain links TRBV5-6 to TRBJ1-4; the match to TRBD1 covers 8 bases. Germline CDR1 and CDR2: SGHDT and YYEEEE. This CDR3 spans 13 amino acids. With V trimmed by 4 bases and J by 8 bases, 4 bases remained unmatched. This chain's CDR3 is CASSRDRGEKLFF. The CDR3 nucleotides are TGTGCCAGCAGCCGAGACAGGGGAGAAAAACTGTTTTTT.

The chain joins TRBV30 to TRBJ1-1; a possible D gene is TRBD1 (6 bases). Per the germline V gene, CDR1 is GTSNPN and CDR2 is SVGIG (reference sequence). V shed 4 bases and J shed 3 bases, with 27 bases lying between them. The CDR3 covers 18 residues. CDR3 loop: CAWTERGQLLRWDTEAFF. The CDR3 bases are TGTGCCTGGACCGAACGCGGACAGCTCTTAAGATGGGACACTGAAGCTTTCTTT.

The chain joins TRBV9 to TRBJ1-2; D perhaps matches TRBD1 (5 bases). The germline gives CDR1 SGDLS, CDR2 YYNGEE. This CDR3 region has 14 residues. Trimming took off 4 bases at V and 8 bases at J, with 18 bases between the two ends. The CDR3 loop reads CASSQRDALQGYTF. The DNA for the CDR3 is TGTGCCAGCAGCCAACGGGACGCCCTGCAAGGCTACACCTTC.

V usage is TRBV7-9 and J usage is TRBJ1-2; D call uncertain. Between the trimmed V and J ends, which lost 7 bases and 8 bases, there was a span of 17 bases. The CDR3 has 13 residues. Germline CDR1 and CDR2: SEHNR and FQNEAQ (reference sequence). The CDR3 region has the DNA TGTGCCAGCACCATCAGAGGAAAGGACGGCTACACCTTC. This gives the protein CASTIRGKDGYTF.

V and J are TRBV6-5 and TRBJ2-7; D call uncertain. Trimming shortened V by 5 bases and J by 10 bases, and 15 bases separated the two germline ends. Germline V gene data show CDR1 as MNHEY and CDR2 as SVGAGI. The CDR3 is 12 amino acids. CDR3 DNA: TGTGCCAGCAGTCATGGACGTGAAAGACAGTACTTC. Its protein product is CASSHGRERQYF.

The DNA of the CDR3 is TGTGCCAGCAGTTGGGGCGGGAGTCGCAGCGAGCAGTACTTC. Its protein product is CASSWGGSRSEQYF. V gene TRBV7-2 combines with J gene TRBJ2-7, with 7 bases that match TRBD2. CDR1 and CDR2 (germline): SGHTA, FQGNSA. The CDR3 has 14 residues. The trim removed 6 bases at V and 6 bases at J, leaving 11 bases unmatched.

The chain couples TRBV30 to TRBJ1-5; no definite D call. V was trimmed by 0 bases and J by 3 bases, leaving 6 bases between them. The length of the CDR3 is 13 residues. Germline V lookup: CDR1 GTSNPN, CDR2 SVGIG (reference sequence). The CDR3, as DNA: TGTGCCTGGAGTGTACCCGACAATCAGCCCCAGCATTTT. Its translation: CAWSVPDNQPQHF.

The chain joins TRBV30 to TRBJ1-5; D perhaps matches TRBD1 (6 bases). The CDR3 has 13 amino acids. Trimming left V 3 bases short and J 6 bases short, with 12 bases between. Per the germline V gene, CDR1 is GTSNPN and CDR2 is SVGIG (reference sequence). CDR3 residues: CAWSAGGGQPQHF. CDR3 nucleotide sequence: TGTGCCTGGAGCGCGGGGGGCGGTCAGCCCCAGCATTTT.

This sequence joins TRBV29-1 and TRBJ1-1; D is ambiguous. Trimming left V 2 bases short and J 1 base short, with 5 bases between. Germline V lookup: CDR1 SQVTM, CDR2 ANQGSEA. The CDR3 runs to 12 residues. CDR3 sequence: CSVERANTEAFF. The CDR3 DNA reads as TGCAGCGTTGAAAGGGCGAACACTGAAGCTTTCTTT.

The chain uses TRBV5-6 and TRBJ1-2, with D hard to call. The CDR3 contains 15 residues. The V gene's germline CDR1 is SGHDT and CDR2 YYEEEE. The V end lost 1 base, the J end lost 4 bases, and 14 bases lay between the germline ends. This CDR3 is CASSLTPHGLYGYTF. The DNA of the CDR3 is TGTGCCAGCAGCTTGACGCCTCACGGACTCTATGGCTACACCTTC.

In this sample, this clone turned up a few times. Germline is not matched at one junction end, which may reflect a read error. J is TRBJ2-1 and V is TRBV20-1; no clear D. Per germline, CDR1 DFQATT and CDR2 SNEGSKA (reference sequence). The CDR3 has 10 residues. The CDR3 spells CSASFGSPIF. The CDR3 nucleotides are TGCAGTGCCAGCTTCGGTAGCCCTATCTTC.

The gene calls are TRBV6-5 and TRBJ2-3, with a weak D call TRBD2 (5 bases). The CDR3 contains 16 residues. Germline-derived CDR1 and CDR2 are MNHEY and SVGAGI. Trimming took 3 bases from V and 6 from J, leaving 19 bases between them. The CDR3 loop reads CASSYVSGTVGDTQYF. DNA of the CDR3: TGTGCCAGCAGTTATGTTTCGGGAACAGTTGGGGATACGCAGTATTTT.

This sequence joins TRBV2 and TRBJ1-1; 9 bases agree with TRBD1. The CDR3 runs to 15 residues. With V trimmed by 3 bases and J by 4 bases, 6 bases remained unmatched. The germline CDR1 and CDR2 sequences are SNHLY and FYNNEI. The CDR3 loop is CASSETGGSVTEAFF. CDR3 bases: TGTGCCAGCAGTGAGACAGGGGGGTCGGTCACTGAAGCTTTCTTT.

The V and J genes are TRBV7-8 and TRBJ2-1, with TRBD2 identical over 11 bases. The germline V gene encodes CDR1 SGHVS and CDR2 FQNEAQ. This CDR3 has 18 residues. Trimming cost V 3 bases and J 9 bases; bases outside gene matches: 16. CDR3 sequence: CASSFLTPGTSGIGEQFF. The DNA of the CDR3 is TGTGCCAGCAGCTTCCTCACTCCCGGGACTAGCGGTATAGGTGAGCAGTTCTTC.

V is TRBV6-5 and J is TRBJ2-7; maybe TRBD2 (7 bases). Trimming pared 6 bases from V and 5 bases from J, leaving 17 bases between. Per germline, CDR1 MNHEY and CDR2 SVGAGI. The CDR3 runs 14 residues. The CDR3 is CASSLRGAKDEQYF. The CDR3 region has the DNA TGTGCCAGCAGCCTCCGGGGGGCGAAGGACGAGCAGTACTTC.

V is TRBV5-1 and J is TRBJ1-1; TRBD1 matches at 8 bases. The CDR3 consists of 15 residues. In germline, CDR1 is SGHRS, CDR2 YFSETQ. J gave up 5 bases and V 4 bases, and 10 bases lay outside the gene matches. CDR3 loop: CASSISGGLGTEAFF. The DNA of the CDR3 is TGCGCCAGCAGCATATCAGGGGGCTTGGGAACTGAAGCTTTCTTT.